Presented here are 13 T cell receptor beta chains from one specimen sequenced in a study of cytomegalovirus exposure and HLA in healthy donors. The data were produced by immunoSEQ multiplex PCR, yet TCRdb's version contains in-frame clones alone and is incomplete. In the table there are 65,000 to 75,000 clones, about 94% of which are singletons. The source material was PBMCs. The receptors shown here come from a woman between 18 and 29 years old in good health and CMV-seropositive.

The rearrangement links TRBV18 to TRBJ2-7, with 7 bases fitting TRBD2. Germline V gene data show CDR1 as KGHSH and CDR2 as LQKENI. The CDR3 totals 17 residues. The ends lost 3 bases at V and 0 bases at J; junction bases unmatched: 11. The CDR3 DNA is TGTGCCAGCTCACCCAAGGAGGGACTAACCTCCTCCTACGAGCAGTACTTC. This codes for CASSPKEGLTSSYEQYF.

The CDR3 sequence: CASSPVMPYTYGYTF. The CDR3 nucleotides are TGTGCCAGCAGCCCGGTTATGCCTTATACCTATGGCTACACCTTC. The chain carries TRBV7-9 and TRBJ1-2; D is unclear. Trimming left V 5 bases short and J 4 bases short, with 17 bases between. Germline V lookup: CDR1 SEHNR, CDR2 FQNEAQ (reference sequence). The CDR3 length is 15 residues.

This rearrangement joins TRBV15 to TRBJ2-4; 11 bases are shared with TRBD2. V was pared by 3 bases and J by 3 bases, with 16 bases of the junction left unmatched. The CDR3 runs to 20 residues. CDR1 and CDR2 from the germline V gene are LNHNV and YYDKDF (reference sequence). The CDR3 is CATSRVRLAGTRFVKNIQYF. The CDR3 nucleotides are TGTGCCACCAGCAGGGTTCGACTAGCGGGGACTCGATTTGTCAAAAACATTCAGTACTTC.

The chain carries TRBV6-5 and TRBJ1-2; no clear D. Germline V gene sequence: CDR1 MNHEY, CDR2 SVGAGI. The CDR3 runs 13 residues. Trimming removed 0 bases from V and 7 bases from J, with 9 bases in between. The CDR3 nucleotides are TGTGCCAGCAGTTACTCCGGTTCGAGTGGCTACACCTTC. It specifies CASSYSGSSGYTF.

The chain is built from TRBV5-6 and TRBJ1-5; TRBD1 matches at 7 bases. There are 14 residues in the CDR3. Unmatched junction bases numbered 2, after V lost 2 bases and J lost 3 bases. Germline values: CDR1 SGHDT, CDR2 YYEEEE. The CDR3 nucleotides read TGTGCCAGCAGCTTACAGGGGATCAATCAGCCCCAGCATTTT. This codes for CASSLQGINQPQHF.

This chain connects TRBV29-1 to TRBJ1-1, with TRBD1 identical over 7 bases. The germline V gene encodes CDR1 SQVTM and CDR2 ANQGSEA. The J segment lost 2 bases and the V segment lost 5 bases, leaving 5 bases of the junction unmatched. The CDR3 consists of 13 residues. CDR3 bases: TGCAGCGTTAAGGACAGGACCAACACTGAAGCTTTCTTT. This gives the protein CSVKDRTNTEAFF. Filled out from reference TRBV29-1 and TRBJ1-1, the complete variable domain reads SAVISQKPSRDICQRGTSLTIQCQVDSQVTMMFWYRQQPGQSLTLIATANQGSEATYESGFVIDKFPISRPNLTFSTLTVSNMSPEDSSIYLCSVKDRTNTEAFFGQGTRLTVV.

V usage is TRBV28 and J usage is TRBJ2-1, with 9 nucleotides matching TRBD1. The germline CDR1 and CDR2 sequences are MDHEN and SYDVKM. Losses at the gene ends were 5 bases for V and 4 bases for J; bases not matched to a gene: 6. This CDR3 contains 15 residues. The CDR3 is CASSETGGQYNEQFF. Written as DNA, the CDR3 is TGTGCCAGCAGTGAGACAGGGGGACAGTACAATGAGCAGTTCTTC. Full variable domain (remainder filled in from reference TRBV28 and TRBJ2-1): DVKVTQSSRYLVKRTGEKVFLECVQDMDHENMFWYRQDPGLGLRLIYFSYDVKMKEKGDIPEGYSVSREKKERFSLILESASTNQTSMYLCASSETGGQYNEQFFGPGTRLTVL.

CDR3 in amino acids: CASSSLTPGEPKNYGYTF. CDR3 DNA sequence: TGTGCCAGCAGTTCCTTAACCCCCGGGGAACCTAAGAATTATGGCTACACCTTC. The chain employs TRBV27 and TRBJ1-2; D is unclear. The CDR3 is 18 residues long. V gave up 4 bases and J gave up 5 bases, with 26 bases separating them. Germline V gene sequence: CDR1 MNHEY, CDR2 SMNVEV (reference sequence).

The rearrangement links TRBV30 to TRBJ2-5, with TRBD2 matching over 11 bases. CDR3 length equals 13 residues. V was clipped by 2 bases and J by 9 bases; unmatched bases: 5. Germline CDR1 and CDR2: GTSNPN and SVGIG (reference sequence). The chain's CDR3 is CAWSIAGGRAQYF. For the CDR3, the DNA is TGTGCCTGGAGTATAGCGGGAGGGCGGGCCCAGTACTTC.

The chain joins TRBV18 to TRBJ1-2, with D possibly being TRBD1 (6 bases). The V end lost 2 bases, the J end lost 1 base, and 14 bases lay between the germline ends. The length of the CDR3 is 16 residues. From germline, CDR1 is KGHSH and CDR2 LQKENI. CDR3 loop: CASSPNQGQVNYGYTF. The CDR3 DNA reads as TGTGCCAGCTCACCAAACCAGGGGCAGGTTAACTATGGCTACACCTTC. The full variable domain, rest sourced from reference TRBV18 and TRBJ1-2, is NAGVMQNPRHLVRRRGQEARLRCSPMKGHSHVYWYRQLPEEGLKFMVYLQKENIIDESGMPKERFSAEFPKEGPSILRIQQVVRGDSAAYFCASSPNQGQVNYGYTFGSGTRLTVV.

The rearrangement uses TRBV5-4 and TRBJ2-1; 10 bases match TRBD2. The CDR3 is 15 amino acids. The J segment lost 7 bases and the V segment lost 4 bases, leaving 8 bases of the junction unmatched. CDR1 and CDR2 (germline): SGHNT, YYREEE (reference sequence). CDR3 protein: CASSEPAGGRNEQFF. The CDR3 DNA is TGTGCCAGCAGCGAACCAGCGGGAGGGCGTAATGAGCAGTTCTTC.

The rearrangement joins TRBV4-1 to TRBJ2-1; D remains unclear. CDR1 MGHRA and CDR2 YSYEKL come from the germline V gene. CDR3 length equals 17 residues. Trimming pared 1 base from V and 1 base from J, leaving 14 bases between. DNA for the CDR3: TGCGCCAGCAGCCAAGCTCCTTACATGCCTTCCTACAATGAGCAGTTCTTC. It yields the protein CASSQAPYMPSYNEQFF.

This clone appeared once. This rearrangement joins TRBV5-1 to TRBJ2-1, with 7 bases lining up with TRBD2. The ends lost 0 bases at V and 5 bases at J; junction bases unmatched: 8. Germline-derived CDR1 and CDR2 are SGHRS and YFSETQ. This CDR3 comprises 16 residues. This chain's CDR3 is CASSLGPSGRDNEQFF. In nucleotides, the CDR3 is TGCGCCAGCAGCTTGGGCCCTAGCGGTAGGGACAATGAGCAGTTCTTC.